This T cell receptor beta chain derives from a study of blood T cells in healthy people across ages. PCR was performed a second time for about 7 to 12 cycles using a sample-barcoded 5' primer and a J-beta primer mix. The study obtained at least 2.5 million CDR3-containing paired-end reads from every sample. Using its own MiXCR run on the 5' RACE reads, TCRdb lists one record per CDR3 protein. The sample lists 1.5 million to 2 million distinct CDR3 sequences; about 35% were seen once. Germline V gene data show CDR1 as MNHEY and CDR2 as SVGAGI. The length of the CDR3 is 14 residues. The V gene lost 8 bases and the J gene lost 1 base, with 13 bases spanning the gap.

The chain is built from TRBV6-5 and TRBJ2-3, with D possibly being TRBD2 (6 bases). The specimen sequenced was blood. The source is a woman aged 25-40 years in good health. CDR3 DNA: TGTGCCAGCCGGCCGGGGGTGGGCACAGATACGCAGTATTTT. It is translated as CASRPGVGTDTQYF.